The 5 T cell receptor beta chains in this list originate from one sample, sequenced in a study of blood T cell repertoires in COVID-19. Sequenced by immunoSEQ multiplex PCR; TCRdb stores in-frame clones only, minus some. This table holds about 23,000 clones, approximately 86% found once. The source material was peripheral blood. Receptors originate from a human donor with acute or convalescent COVID-19. The donor label of this sample is uncertain.

The chain employs TRBV2 and TRBJ2-2; D unclear. Germline-derived CDR1 and CDR2 are SNHLY and FYNNEI. V was trimmed by 8 bases and J by 3 bases, leaving 10 bases between them. The CDR3 is made up of 13 amino acids. The CDR3 here is CASAGSDTGELFF. In DNA, the CDR3 is TGTGCCAGCGCCGGGTCTGACACCGGGGAGCTGTTTTTT. The full variable domain, its missing parts supplied by reference TRBV2 and TRBJ2-2, is EPEVTQTPSHQVTQMGQEVILRCVPISNHLYFYWYRQILGQKVEFLVSFYNNEISEKSEIFDDQFSVERPDGSNFTLKIRSTKLEDSAMYFCASAGSDTGELFFGEGSRLTVL.

This chain connects TRBV7-2 to TRBJ2-5; 8 nucleotides line up with TRBD2. CDR1 and CDR2 (germline): SGHTA, FQGNSA. This CDR3 is built from 14 residues. J was trimmed by 5 bases and V by 5 bases; bases with no gene match: 7. CDR3 DNA: TGTGCCAGCAGCCGGGGGGGGACGGCGGAGACCCAGTACTTC. Its translation: CASSRGGTAETQYF.

The chain carries TRBV21-1 and TRBJ1-4; TRBD1 is taken as the D call from the table, unchecked against the DNA. TRBV21-1 is an annotated pseudogene. The CDR3 extends over 14 amino acids. The CDR3 coding sequence is TGTGCCAGCAGCAGACAGGGGGCAAGGGAAAAACTGTTTTTT. Translating gives CASSRQGAREKLFF.

The chain uses TRBV18 and TRBJ1-1, with D maybe TRBD1 (6 bases). There are 16 residues in the CDR3. V lost 0 bases and J 0 bases, leaving 11 bases between the germline ends. Per germline, CDR1 KGHSH and CDR2 LQKENI. CDR3 coding DNA: TGTGCCAGCTCACCACCGGACAGTCTCATGAACACTGAAGCTTTCTTT. It encodes CASSPPDSLMNTEAFF.

This sequence joins TRBV3-1 (or the pseudogene TRBV3-2) and TRBJ1-2, with TRBD1 identical over 9 bases. Germline V gene data show CDR1 as LGHDT and CDR2 as YNNKEL (reference sequence). CDR3 size: 13 residues. V lost 7 bases and J lost 6; bases outside the gene matches: 6. The CDR3 region is CASTTGGINGYTF. In DNA form, the CDR3 reads TGTGCCAGCACCACAGGGGGCATCAATGGCTACACCTTC.